Given below is one TCR beta chain in context. Its specificity is not known. This specimen belongs to a study of post-analysis software for immune sequencing data. Study-wide findings and caveats: There were five TRBV segments more frequent in patients than controls, and TRBV5-6, TRBV5-1 and TRBV20-1 were among them. Diversity measured as normalized Chao1 was significantly lower in multiple sclerosis patients than in controls.

The authors incorporated unique molecular identifiers into the TCR beta cDNA libraries. TCRdb reprocessed the PCR reads via MiXCR and lists one record per CDR3 protein. This sample has about 160,000 distinct CDR3 sequences; under 40% occur once, and the top ten carry 28%. Germline loops: CDR1 MNHEY, CDR2 SMNVEV (reference sequence). The CDR3 is 17 amino acids. With V trimmed by 0 bases and J by 7 bases, 9 bases remained unmatched. The input for sequencing was blood, taken after autologous hematopoietic stem cell transplantation. The chain has TRBV27 and TRBJ1-6; 7 nucleotides agree with TRBD1. The sequence derives from a girl under 18 with multiple sclerosis. This chain's CDR3 is CASSLSTQGDWNSPLHF. CDR3 nucleotides: TGTGCCAGCAGTTTATCAACTCAGGGGGATTGGAATTCACCCCTCCACTTT.